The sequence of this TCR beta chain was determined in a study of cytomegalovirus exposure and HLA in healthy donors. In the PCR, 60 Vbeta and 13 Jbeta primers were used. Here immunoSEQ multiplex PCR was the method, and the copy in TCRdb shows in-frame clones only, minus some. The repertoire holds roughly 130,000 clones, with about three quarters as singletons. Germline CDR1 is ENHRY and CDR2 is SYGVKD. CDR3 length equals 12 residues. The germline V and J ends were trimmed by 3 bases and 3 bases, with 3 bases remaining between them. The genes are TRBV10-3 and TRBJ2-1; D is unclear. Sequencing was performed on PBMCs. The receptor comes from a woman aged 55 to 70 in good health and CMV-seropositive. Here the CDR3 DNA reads TGTGCCATCAGTGATAGCTACAATGAGCAGTTCTTC. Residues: CAISDSYNEQFF.